The 18 T cell receptor beta chains presented below share a single source sample, sequenced in a study of beta chain features in type 1 diabetes. General observations from the study: Moderately but significantly shorter TCRB CDR3s were found in Type 1 diabetes patients in all four CD4+ subsets.

Expressed TCRB transcripts got sequenced, as all isolated RNA was reverse transcribed. The assay was immunoSEQ multiplex PCR, and TCRdb's table has in-frame clones only and misses some. The table includes almost 350,000 clones, approximately 10% detected once. These TCRs' antigens remain unknown. The sequenced material came from central memory CD4+ T cells from blood. These TCRs come from a young man with type 1 diabetes.

The V gene is TRBV7-8, the J gene TRBJ1-5; no firm D call. Germline values: CDR1 SGHVS, CDR2 FQNEAQ. CDR3 length equals 13 residues. The V end was cut by 2 bases, the J end by 5 bases, with 7 bases between. CDR3 loop: CASSLKGYQPQHF. CDR3 coding DNA: TGTGCCAGCAGCTTAAAAGGATATCAGCCCCAGCATTTT.

This clone was seen only a few times. This chain joins TRBV28 and TRBJ1-6; possible D gene TRBD1, 6 bases. CDR1 is MDHEN, CDR2 SYDVKM, per germline. Trimming pared 0 bases from V and 7 bases from J, leaving 7 bases between. The length of the CDR3 is 14 residues. The CDR3 loop reads CASSLWDRNSPLHF. CDR3 bases: TGTGCCAGCAGTTTATGGGACAGAAATTCACCCCTCCACTTT.

This clone was recorded a few times. The chain combines TRBV6-6 with TRBJ1-1; D remains ambiguous. The CDR3 consists of 15 residues. V gave up 1 base and J gave up 1 base, with 10 bases separating them. Germline V gives CDR1 MNHNY, CDR2 SVGAGI (reference sequence). The CDR3 nucleotides read TGTGCCAGCAGTTACTTTATTTCAGAGAACACTGAAGCTTTCTTT. Protein product: CASSYFISENTEAFF.

This clone was seen a handful of times. The rearrangement uses TRBV4-3 and TRBJ2-4; TRBD2 matches 7 bases. V lost 1 base to trimming and J lost 8 bases; unmatched junction nucleotides: 2. The CDR3 consists of 13 residues. CDR1 and CDR2 (germline): LGHNA, YSLEER. For the CDR3, the DNA is TGCGCCAGCAGCCAAGTTGCGGGGGACATTCAGTACTTC. Translation gives CASSQVAGDIQYF.

This clone was picked up a small number of times. The chain uses TRBV2 and TRBJ1-5; TRBD1 matches at 9 bases. Losses at the gene ends were 1 base for V and 6 bases for J; bases not matched to a gene: 4. Germline CDR1 SNHLY, CDR2 FYNNEI. The CDR3 spans 15 residues. As DNA, the CDR3 is TGTGCCAGCAGTGAAGACAGGGGGCAGGGTCAGCCCCAGCATTTT. Its protein is CASSEDRGQGQPQHF.

The chain uses TRBV19 and TRBJ2-7, with D perhaps being TRBD1 or TRBD2 (5 bases each). Germline V gives CDR1 LNHDA, CDR2 SQIVND (reference sequence). V was cut by 6 bases and J by 3 bases, with 21 bases left in between. CDR3 length equals 16 residues. CDR3 sequence (DNA): TGTGCCAGTAGCACACGGGGCCCAACTTCGATCTACGAGCAGTACTTC. This codes for CASSTRGPTSIYEQYF.

The gene calls are TRBV30 and TRBJ1-5; no firm D call. V lost 0 bases, J lost 3 bases, and 9 bases lay in between. This CDR3 spans 14 amino acids. Germline V gene data show CDR1 as GTSNPN and CDR2 as SVGIG (reference sequence). CDR3 region: CAWSVAGYNQPQHF. The DNA of the CDR3 is TGTGCCTGGAGTGTGGCGGGCTACAATCAGCCCCAGCATTTT.

This clone was picked up a small number of times. The rearrangement joins TRBV5-4 to TRBJ2-5; 9 bases match TRBD1. V was clipped by 4 bases and J by 4 bases; unmatched bases: 17. The CDR3 length is 18 residues. CDR1 and CDR2 (germline): SGHNT, YYREEE (reference sequence). In DNA form, the CDR3 reads TGTGCCAGCAGCCGCGCGAGGGCCGGGACAGGGCAGCGAGAGACCCAGTACTTC. It codes for CASSRARAGTGQRETQYF.

The V and J genes are TRBV30 and TRBJ1-6; D is ambiguous. The CDR3 covers 16 residues. V lost 8 bases and J 3 bases, leaving 20 bases between the germline ends. CDR1 is GTSNPN, CDR2 SVGIG, per germline (reference sequence). CDR3 DNA: TGTGCCAGTAGTACGGTGGAAGGGTACTATAATTCACCCCTCCACTTT. It translates to CASSTVEGYYNSPLHF.

This clone appeared a few times. The rearrangement joins TRBV6-1 to TRBJ1-5; the match to TRBD1 covers 9 bases. The CDR3 spans 16 residues. The germline V gene encodes CDR1 MNHNS and CDR2 SASEGT. Trimming took 3 bases from V and 6 from J; bases not matched to a gene: 9. The CDR3 here is CASSDTRQGGVQPQHF. The CDR3 DNA is TGTGCCAGCAGTGATACTAGACAGGGGGGGGTTCAGCCCCAGCATTTT.

This clone has a handful of counts. The gene calls are TRBV7-2 and TRBJ2-5; D unresolved. Trimming took 2 bases from V and 7 from J, leaving 14 bases between them. CDR3 size: 14 residues. The germline CDR1 and CDR2 sequences are SGHTA and FQGNSA. The DNA of the CDR3 is TGTGCCAGCAGCTTAATGACTGGATTGGGGACCCAGTACTTC. It translates to CASSLMTGLGTQYF.

This clone was observed a handful of times. The chain recombines TRBV19 with TRBJ2-3; the D gene is possibly TRBD2 (5 bases). Germline V gives CDR1 LNHDA, CDR2 SQIVND (reference sequence). The CDR3 has 15 residues. The germline V and J ends were trimmed by 1 base and 4 bases, with 12 bases remaining between them. CDR3 sequence (DNA): TGTGCCAGTAGTATAGGAGGGCGACGCGCAGATACGCAGTATTTT. Translating it yields CASSIGGRRADTQYF.

This rearrangement joins TRBV7-9 to TRBJ1-1; D is unresolved. CDR1 is SEHNR, CDR2 FQNEAQ, per germline (reference sequence). V lost 8 bases, J lost 0 bases, and 10 bases lay in between. The CDR3 spans 13 residues. Written as DNA, the CDR3 is TGTGCCAGCTCAAGGATCATGAACACTGAAGCTTTCTTT. Translating gives CASSRIMNTEAFF.

This clone was seen a few times. The chain joins TRBV4-3 to TRBJ1-2; D is unclear. The germline CDR1 and CDR2 sequences are LGHNA and YSLEER. This CDR3 region has 15 residues. Trimming took 0 bases from V and 11 from J, leaving 19 bases between them. Here the CDR3 reads CASSQDPSYRPLYTF. For the CDR3, the DNA is TGCGCCAGCAGCCAAGATCCGTCGTATCGGCCCCTTTACACCTTC.

The chain combines TRBV9 with TRBJ2-3, with 10 bases identical to TRBD1. This CDR3 spans 15 amino acids. V dropped 3 bases and J dropped 6; count of bases not matched to a gene: 7. Germline assignment: CDR1 SGDLS and CDR2 YYNGEE. CDR3 bases: TGTGCCAGCAGCGCGGGACAGGGGCAATCGGATACGCAGTATTTT. This translates into CASSAGQGQSDTQYF. Using reference TRBV9 and TRBJ2-3 for the parts outside the CDR3, the full variable domain is DSGVTQTPKHLITATGQRVTLRCSPRSGDLSVYWYQQSLDQGLQFLIQYYNGEERAKGNILERFSAQQFPDLHSELNLSSLELGDSALYFCASSAGQGQSDTQYFGPGTRLTVL.

This clone was seen a few times. This sequence joins TRBV4-3 and TRBJ1-2; D gene uncertain. Trimming stripped 0 bases from V and 5 bases from J, with 13 bases between. The CDR3 has 15 residues. Per germline, CDR1 LGHNA and CDR2 YSLEER. This chain's CDR3 is CASSQDEELRYGYTF. The CDR3 DNA is TGCGCCAGCAGCCAAGATGAGGAGCTCCGATATGGCTACACCTTC.

This clone was seen a handful of times. The chain couples TRBV25-1 to TRBJ1-6; D unresolved. CDR1 is MGHDK and CDR2 is SYGVNS in the germline V gene. Trimming took 7 bases from V and 11 from J, leaving 6 bases between them. CDR3 length: 10 residues. CDR3 amino acids: CASNFPPLHF. As DNA, the CDR3 is TGTGCCAGCAATTTTCCACCCCTCCACTTT. Based on the CDR3 plus reference TRBV25-1 and TRBJ1-6, the full variable domain is EADIYQTPRYLVIGTGKKITLECSQTMGHDKMYWYQQDPGMELHLIHYSYGVNSTEKGDLSSESTVSRIRTEHFPLTLESARPSHTSQYLCASNFPPLHFGNGTRLTVT.

This clone was detected only a few times. The gene calls are TRBV18 and TRBJ1-1, with D uncertain. This CDR3 is built from 15 residues. Trimming shortened V by 3 bases and J by 10 bases, and 21 bases separated the two germline ends. Per germline, CDR1 KGHSH and CDR2 LQKENI. CDR3 sequence reads: CASSPDLSSPTRAFF. DNA for the CDR3: TGTGCCAGCTCACCGGACCTAAGTAGCCCCACGCGAGCTTTCTTT.